The source of this TCR beta chain is a study of shared clonotypes between healthy human individuals. Study outcomes and limitations: Relative to their counterparts shared across all four donors, non-shared clonotypes exhibited diminished generation probabilities. Shared clonotypes: about 5.3% naive CD4, around 3.4% naive CD8, less than 2.5% memory CD4, about 0.41% memory CD8.

Terminally differentiated effector memory CD45RA+ cells were excluded by CCR7 positive selection of CD45RO-negative cells. CDR1 and CDR2 (germline): SGHDN, FVKESK. V lost 6 bases and J 0 bases, leaving 9 bases between the germline ends. The CDR3 consists of 13 residues. As regards this clone: What it binds is not known.

Assay used: immunoSEQ multiplex PCR; TCRdb lists only in-frame clones, some missing. Of millions of clones listed, roughly 91% are singletons. Sequenced material: naive CD8+ T cells from PBMCs. The receptor's source is a man aged 18-30 years in good health. Some clones in this sample may be carry-over from other donors' samples. The V gene is TRBV14, the J gene TRBJ2-7; D is unresolved. The DNA of the CDR3 is TGTGCCAGCAGGAGGAGAAGCTCCTACGAGCAGTACTTC. It translates to CASRRRSSYEQYF. Variable domain in full (rest from reference TRBV14 and TRBJ2-7): EAGVTQFPSHSVIEKGQTVTLRCDPISGHDNLYWYRRVMGKEIKFLLHFVKESKQDESGMPNNRFLAERTGGTYSTLKVQPAELEDSGVYFCASRRRSSYEQYFGPGTRLTVT.